The 31 T cell receptor beta chains given below trace back to one sample, sequenced in a study of blood T cell repertoires in COVID-19. Profiling relied on immunoSEQ multiplex PCR, and the TCRdb table lists in-frame clones only, not all of them. The table shows approximately 140,000 clones, with roughly 90% occurring only once. The material sequenced was peripheral blood. The receptor source for this set is a woman aged 60-70 years with active or convalescent COVID-19.

In this sample, this clone turned up a few times. The genes are TRBV5-6 and TRBJ1-5; 8 bases agree with TRBD1. Germline CDR1 reads SGHDT; CDR2 reads YYEEEE. After removal of 4 bases from V and 2 bases from J, the junction contained 5 bases not matched to a gene. There are 15 residues in the CDR3. Written as DNA, the CDR3 is TGTGCCAGCAGCCGGACAGGGAGGGGCAATCAGCCCCAGCATTTT. This sequence encodes CASSRTGRGNQPQHF.

The chain couples TRBV18 to TRBJ2-5, with D possibly TRBD2 on 6 matching bases. The CDR3 is 14 amino acids. With 2 bases removed from V and 7 bases from J, the gap between germline ends came to 14 bases. Germline lookup yields CDR1 KGHSH and CDR2 LQKENI. CDR3 sequence: CASSPRAEGRTQYF. Here the CDR3 DNA reads TGTGCCAGCTCACCAAGGGCGGAGGGCCGGACCCAGTACTTC.

CDR3 in amino acids: CASNWEKGANQPQHF. The CDR3 DNA reads TGTGCCAGCAATTGGGAAAAGGGGGCCAATCAGCCCCAGCATTTT. V is TRBV6-5 and J is TRBJ1-5; 7 bases are shared with TRBD1. In germline, CDR1 is MNHEY, CDR2 SVGAGI. V dropped 7 bases and J dropped 3; count of bases not matched to a gene: 9. CDR3 length equals 15 residues.

The V call is TRBV5-1, the J call TRBJ2-5, with D possibly matching TRBD2 (6 bases). Trimming removed 4 bases at V and 5 bases at J, with 24 bases between. The CDR3 is made up of 17 amino acids. Germline lookup yields CDR1 SGHRS and CDR2 YFSETQ. CDR3 loop: CASSEGGRKGSKETQYF. DNA for the CDR3: TGCGCCAGCAGCGAGGGAGGCCGTAAGGGATCAAAGGAGACCCAGTACTTC.

This clone has a single count. The chain carries TRBV12-3 or TRBV12-4 and TRBJ1-2; possible D gene TRBD1, 6 bases. V gave up 6 bases and J gave up 7 bases, with 15 bases separating them. This CDR3 contains 13 residues. The CDR3: CASSFGTSGGYTF. Here the CDR3 DNA reads TGTGCCAGCAGCTTCGGGACATCGGGTGGCTACACCTTC.

V gene TRBV3-1 (or the pseudogene TRBV3-2) combines with J gene TRBJ2-7; TRBD1 matches 9 bases. The V segment lost 3 bases and the J segment 4 bases; nucleotides outside the gene matches: 4. This CDR3 is built from 14 residues. Germline assignment: CDR1 LGHDT and CDR2 YNNKEL (reference sequence). The CDR3 DNA reads TGTGCCAGCAGCCAGACAGGGGGATCTTACGAGCAGTACTTC. It specifies CASSQTGGSYEQYF.

CDR3 sequence reads: CASSRVSGGGPSVQFF. The CDR3 DNA is TGTGCCAGCAGTCGAGTTAGCGGGGGGGGCCCGTCTGTGCAGTTCTTC. The chain combines TRBV3-1 (or the pseudogene TRBV3-2) with TRBJ2-1, with 11 bases that match TRBD2. V shed 6 bases, J shed 12 bases, and the junction held 16 bases outside the gene matches. The CDR3 has 16 residues. CDR1 LGHDT and CDR2 YNNKEL come from the germline V gene (reference sequence).

This clone appeared a single time. The rearrangement links TRBV6-2 or TRBV6-3 to TRBJ2-4, with no clear D. The CDR3 has 18 amino acids. The V end lost 2 bases, the J end lost 2 bases, and 19 bases lay between the germline ends. The germline V gene encodes CDR1 MNHEY and CDR2 SVGEGT. The CDR3 bases are TGTGCCAGCAGTTACCGGTGGTTATCCCTATCGCCCAAAAACATTCAGTACTTC. It translates to CASSYRWLSLSPKNIQYF.

The chain joins TRBV6-5 to TRBJ1-3; no firm D call. Trimming pared 2 bases from V and 2 bases from J, leaving 10 bases between. The CDR3 has 15 residues. Germline V gene sequence: CDR1 MNHEY, CDR2 SVGAGI. The DNA for the CDR3 is TGTGCCAGCAGTTACCGGCCCGGGGCTGGAAACACCATATATTTT. It specifies CASSYRPGAGNTIYF.

V is TRBV6-2 or TRBV6-3 and J is TRBJ1-5, with a tentative D call TRBD1 (6 bases). Per the germline V gene, CDR1 is MNHEY and CDR2 is SVGEGT. Trimming removed 2 bases from V and 0 bases from J, with 14 bases in between. This CDR3 has 17 residues. CDR3 coding DNA: TGTGCCAGCAGTTACCGAAGACAGGAACCTAGCAATCAGCCCCAGCATTTT. As protein: CASSYRRQEPSNQPQHF.

The V and J genes are TRBV7-6 and TRBJ2-1; 11 bases map to TRBD2. CDR3 length: 16 amino acids. From germline, CDR1 is SGHVS and CDR2 FNYEAQ. Losses at the gene ends were 2 bases for V and 1 base for J; bases not matched to a gene: 1. The CDR3 nucleotides are TGTGCCAGCAGCTTACTAGCGGGGGGTTCCTACAATGAGCAGTTCTTC. Protein product: CASSLLAGGSYNEQFF.

This chain uses TRBV3-1 (or the pseudogene TRBV3-2) with TRBJ2-7, with a tentative D call TRBD2 (5 bases). The V gene lost 0 bases and the J gene lost 2 bases, with 8 bases spanning the gap. There are 14 residues in the CDR3. Germline V lookup: CDR1 LGHDT, CDR2 YNNKEL (reference sequence). The CDR3 reads CASSQDLLAYEQYF. CDR3 sequence (DNA): TGTGCCAGCAGCCAAGATTTACTAGCCTACGAGCAGTACTTC.

This clone has only one observation. V is TRBV9 and J is TRBJ2-5; weak D call: TRBD2 (6 bases). Trimming left V 4 bases short and J 2 bases short, with 12 bases between. In germline, CDR1 is SGDLS, CDR2 YYNGEE. The CDR3 covers 14 residues. The CDR3 region is CASSSSGGQETQYF. The CDR3, as DNA: TGTGCCAGCAGCTCTAGTGGGGGGCAAGAGACCCAGTACTTC.

The V gene is TRBV19, the J gene TRBJ1-5; 8 nucleotides match TRBD1. With V trimmed by 5 bases and J by 7 bases, 7 bases remained unmatched. The CDR3 is 14 amino acids. The germline gives CDR1 LNHDA, CDR2 SQIVND (reference sequence). CDR3 sequence: CASSPQGARQPQHF. For the CDR3, the DNA is TGTGCCAGTAGTCCCCAGGGGGCCAGGCAGCCCCAGCATTTT.

This rearrangement joins TRBV18 to TRBJ2-2, with TRBD2 identical over 10 bases. Trimming at V came to 3 bases and at J to 0 bases, leaving 10 bases not matched to a gene. Germline V CDR1 and CDR2: KGHSH, LQKENI. This CDR3 contains 19 residues. DNA of the CDR3: TGTGCCAGCTCACCCCTACTAGCGGGGACTCCTACGAACACCGGGGAGCTGTTTTTT. It codes for CASSPLLAGTPTNTGELFF.

This sequence joins TRBV5-1 and TRBJ2-7, with 8 positions matching TRBD1. The CDR3 contains 16 residues. J gave up 1 base and V 1 base, and 7 bases lay outside the gene matches. Germline CDR1 reads SGHRS; CDR2 reads YFSETQ. The CDR3 is CASSLSLRGPSYEQYF. CDR3 bases: TGCGCCAGCAGCTTGTCTCTCAGGGGGCCTTCCTACGAGCAGTACTTC.

The V and J genes are TRBV6-5 and TRBJ2-7; 9 nucleotides line up with TRBD1. This CDR3 spans 16 amino acids. In germline, CDR1 is MNHEY, CDR2 SVGAGI. V trimming: 2 bases; J trimming: 0 bases; junction bases outside the gene matches: 5. The DNA for the CDR3 is TGTGCCAGCAGTTACCACGGGACAGGGTTCTCCTACGAGCAGTACTTC. It is translated as CASSYHGTGFSYEQYF.

This chain joins TRBV12-2 and TRBJ1-1; TRBD1 was called by the table and not checked on the DNA. TRBV12-2 is shown as a pseudogene. The CDR3 runs 17 residues. The CDR3 bases are TGTGCGAGTCGCTTAGGGACAGGGAAAGGGTATAACACTGAAGCTTTCTTT. It encodes CASRLGTGKGYNTEAFF.

This clone was seen a handful of times. This chain uses TRBV5-1 with TRBJ2-3; perhaps TRBD2 as D (5 bases). The V gene lost 3 bases and the J gene lost 0 bases, with 11 bases spanning the gap. This CDR3 spans 15 amino acids. Germline values: CDR1 SGHRS, CDR2 YFSETQ. The CDR3 DNA reads as TGCGCCAGCAGCTCAGCGGACCAAAGCACAGATACGCAGTATTTT. Translated, it gives CASSSADQSTDTQYF.

V is TRBV7-9 and J is TRBJ2-1, with D maybe TRBD2 (6 bases). The germline CDR1 and CDR2 sequences are SEHNR and FQNEAQ (reference sequence). There are 15 residues in the CDR3. V was shortened by 4 bases and J by 3 bases, with 13 bases between the two germline ends. The DNA of the CDR3 is TGTGCCAGCAGCTCCACGGGGGTTTACTACAATGAGCAGTTCTTC. Translation: CASSSTGVYYNEQFF.

The V gene is TRBV7-2, the J gene TRBJ2-7; TRBD1 aligns across 8 bases. The CDR3 spans 16 residues. CDR1 is SGHTA and CDR2 is FQGNSA in the germline V gene. V lost 5 bases and J lost 3; bases outside the gene matches: 12. The DNA of the CDR3 is TGTGCCAGCAGCCTCCAGGCGGGGACAGGTTTCTACGAGCAGTACTTC. Translated, it gives CASSLQAGTGFYEQYF. The entire variable domain, with the rest obtained from reference TRBV7-2 and TRBJ2-7, is as follows: GAGVSQSPSNKVTEKGKDVELRCDPISGHTALYWYRQSLGQGLEFLIYFQGNSAPDKSGLPSDRFSAERTGGSVSTLTIQRTQQEDSAVYLCASSLQAGTGFYEQYFGPGTRLTVT.

The chain combines TRBV5-6 with TRBJ1-5; 7 bases agree with TRBD1. The CDR3 loop spans 16 amino acids. The J segment lost 4 bases and the V segment lost 3 bases, leaving 10 bases of the junction unmatched. Germline-derived CDR1 and CDR2 are SGHDT and YYEEEE. The CDR3 coding sequence is TGTGCCAGCAGCTCGCAGACAGGGATCTCTAATCAGCCCCAGCATTTT. Protein sequence: CASSSQTGISNQPQHF. The full variable domain, completed using reference TRBV5-6 and TRBJ1-5, is DAGVTQSPTHLIKTRGQQVTLRCSPKSGHDTVSWYQQALGQGPQFIFQYYEEEERQRGNFPDRFSGHQFPNYSSELNVNALLLGDSALYLCASSSQTGISNQPQHFGDGTRLSIL.

The chain employs TRBV5-1 and TRBJ1-5; D is uncertain. This CDR3 is built from 14 residues. Looked up from germline, CDR1 is SGHRS and CDR2 is YFSETQ. The V end lost 0 bases, the J end lost 0 bases, and 4 bases lay between the germline ends. The CDR3 is CASSLGPSNQPQHF. CDR3 bases: TGCGCCAGCAGCTTGGGGCCTAGCAATCAGCCCCAGCATTTT. The complete variable domain, with remaining parts taken from reference TRBV5-1 and TRBJ1-5, reads KAGVTQTPRYLIKTRGQQVTLSCSPISGHRSVSWYQQTPGQGLQFLFEYFSETQRNKGNFPGRFSGRQFSNSRSEMNVSTLELGDSALYLCASSLGPSNQPQHFGDGTRLSIL.

V gene TRBV5-6 combines with J gene TRBJ1-2; 8 bases align to TRBD1. This CDR3 comprises 15 residues. The germline V gene has CDR1 SGHDT and CDR2 YYEEEE. J was trimmed by 7 bases and V by 4 bases; bases with no gene match: 12. This CDR3 reads CASSPGTGGVVGYTF. DNA of the CDR3: TGTGCCAGCAGCCCTGGAACAGGGGGAGTCGTTGGCTACACCTTC.

The CDR3 DNA follows: TGTGCCAGTAGTATAGTCGAGTCGACAGATACGCAGTATTTT. Translated: CASSIVESTDTQYF. The chain carries TRBV19 and TRBJ2-3, with D uncertain. This CDR3 is 14 amino acids long. Trimming pared 1 base from V and 3 bases from J, leaving 8 bases between. From germline, CDR1 is LNHDA and CDR2 SQIVND (reference sequence).

The V call is TRBV12-3 or TRBV12-4, the J call TRBJ2-7; D not resolved. CDR3 length: 13 residues. Trimming took off 2 bases at V and 2 bases at J, with 7 bases between the two ends. The CDR3 reads CASSLSKTYEQYF. The CDR3, as DNA: TGTGCCAGCAGTTTAAGCAAGACCTACGAGCAGTACTTC.

The chain has TRBV5-1 and TRBJ1-1, with a possible D match to TRBD1 (5 bases). Germline V gene data show CDR1 as SGHRS and CDR2 as YFSETQ. V was shortened by 2 bases and J by 2 bases, with 13 bases between the two germline ends. The CDR3 has 15 residues. The chain's CDR3 is CASSLSPGLNTEAFF. The CDR3 nucleotides are TGCGCCAGCAGCTTATCCCCGGGACTTAACACTGAAGCTTTCTTT.

This chain links TRBV4-3 with TRBJ1-1; 8 nucleotides agree with TRBD1. With V trimmed by 0 bases and J by 3 bases, 3 bases remained unmatched. Per germline, CDR1 LGHNA and CDR2 YSLEER. The CDR3 is made up of 15 amino acids. CDR3 nucleotide sequence: TGCGCCAGCAGCCAAGAGTACAGGGGGGACACTGAAGCTTTCTTT. This translates into CASSQEYRGDTEAFF.

This chain uses TRBV2 with TRBJ2-5; tentative D call: TRBD2 (7 bases). The CDR3 is 14 residues long. Per germline, CDR1 SNHLY and CDR2 FYNNEI. Trimming took 8 bases from V and 5 from J, leaving 18 bases between them. The CDR3 is CASYRAAGAETQYF. The CDR3 nucleotides read TGTGCCAGCTACCGGGCCGCGGGGGCGGAGACCCAGTACTTC. The full variable domain, rest sourced from reference TRBV2 and TRBJ2-5, is EPEVTQTPSHQVTQMGQEVILRCVPISNHLYFYWYRQILGQKVEFLVSFYNNEISEKSEIFDDQFSVERPDGSNFTLKIRSTKLEDSAMYFCASYRAAGAETQYFGPGTRLLVL.

V and J are TRBV7-2 and TRBJ2-5; tentatively, D is TRBD2 (6 bases). The CDR3 covers 13 residues. Germline V gene sequence: CDR1 SGHTA, CDR2 FQGNSA. The V end was cut by 5 bases, the J end by 8 bases, with 15 bases between. The CDR3 nucleotides read TGTGCCAGCAGCCTGACTAGAAGCGACACCCAGTACTTC. This encodes CASSLTRSDTQYF.

The V call is TRBV7-9, the J call TRBJ1-4; no clear D gene. CDR3 length equals 12 residues. V was shortened by 5 bases and J by 8 bases, with 9 bases between the two germline ends. CDR1 and CDR2 from the germline V gene are SEHNR and FQNEAQ (reference sequence). This CDR3 reads CASSLHGEKLFF. The CDR3 DNA reads TGTGCCAGCAGCCTTCACGGGGAAAAACTGTTTTTT.